This T cell receptor (beta chain) originates from a study of blood T cell repertoires in COVID-19. Original processing methods: Amplifying reference gene primers gave estimates of nucleated cell counts. Measured with immunoSEQ multiplex PCR; TCRdb has only the in-frame clones, and not every one. V, J and clone size are those of that table, while D and trimming were read from the DNA. The sample shows fewer than 250,000 clones, approximately 90% of them seen only once. This CDR3 comprises 15 residues. The germline CDR1 and CDR2 sequences are SGDLS and YYNGEE. V shed 3 bases, J shed 3 bases, and the junction held 8 bases outside the gene matches.

Specimen: PBMCs or T cells enriched from blood (not recorded which). This chain connects TRBV9 to TRBJ2-7; TRBD1 matches at 8 bases. This receptor was taken from a woman aged 40 to 49 in a cohort exposed to, infected with or recovered from COVID-19 (not recorded which). CDR3 coding DNA: TGTGCCAGCAGCGGGATGGGACAGGACTTCTACGAGCAGTACTTC. Protein sequence: CASSGMGQDFYEQYF.